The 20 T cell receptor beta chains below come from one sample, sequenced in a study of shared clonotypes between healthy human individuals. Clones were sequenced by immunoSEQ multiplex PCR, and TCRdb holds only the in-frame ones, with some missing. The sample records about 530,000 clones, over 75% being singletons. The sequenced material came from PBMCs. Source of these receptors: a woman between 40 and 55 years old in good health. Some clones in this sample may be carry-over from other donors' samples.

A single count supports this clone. The chain's CDR3 is CASSPTGQGFSEAFF. For the CDR3, the DNA is TGCGCCAGCAGCCCGACGGGACAGGGTTTTTCTGAAGCTTTCTTT. The J gene is TRBJ1-1, the V gene TRBV5-1; 9 bases map to TRBD1. The CDR3 totals 15 residues. V shed 4 bases and J 6 bases; nucleotides not matched to a gene: 10. Germline V gene sequence: CDR1 SGHRS, CDR2 YFSETQ. Full variable domain (remainder filled in from reference TRBV5-1 and TRBJ1-1): KAGVTQTPRYLIKTRGQQVTLSCSPISGHRSVSWYQQTPGQGLQFLFEYFSETQRNKGNFPGRFSGRQFSNSRSEMNVSTLELGDSALYLCASSPTGQGFSEAFFGQGTRLTVV.

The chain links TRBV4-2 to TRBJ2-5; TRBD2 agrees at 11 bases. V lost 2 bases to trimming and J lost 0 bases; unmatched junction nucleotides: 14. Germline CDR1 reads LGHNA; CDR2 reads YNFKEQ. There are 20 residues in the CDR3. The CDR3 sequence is CASSQTLAGGRSGYQETQYF. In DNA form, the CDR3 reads TGTGCCAGCAGCCAAACGCTAGCGGGAGGCCGATCGGGGTACCAAGAGACCCAGTACTTC.

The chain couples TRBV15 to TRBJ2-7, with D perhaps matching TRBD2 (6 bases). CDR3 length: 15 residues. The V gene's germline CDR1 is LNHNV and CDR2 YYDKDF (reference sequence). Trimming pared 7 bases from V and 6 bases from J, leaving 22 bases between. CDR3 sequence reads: CATMVWRDVECEQYF. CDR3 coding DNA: TGTGCCACCATGGTCTGGCGGGATGTCGAGTGCGAGCAGTACTTC. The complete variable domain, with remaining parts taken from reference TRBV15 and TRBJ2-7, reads DAMVIQNPRYQVTQFGKPVTLSCSQTLNHNVMYWYQQKSSQAPKLLFHYYDKDFNNEADTPDNFQSRRPNTSFCFLDIRSPGLGDTAMYLCATMVWRDVECEQYFGPGTRLTVT.

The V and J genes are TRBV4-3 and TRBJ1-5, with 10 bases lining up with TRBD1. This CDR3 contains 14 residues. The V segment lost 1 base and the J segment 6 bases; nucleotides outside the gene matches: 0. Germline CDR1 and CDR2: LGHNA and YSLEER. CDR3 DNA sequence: TGCGCCAGCAGCCAAGGGACAGGGGGTCAGCCCCAGCATTTT. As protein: CASSQGTGGQPQHF.

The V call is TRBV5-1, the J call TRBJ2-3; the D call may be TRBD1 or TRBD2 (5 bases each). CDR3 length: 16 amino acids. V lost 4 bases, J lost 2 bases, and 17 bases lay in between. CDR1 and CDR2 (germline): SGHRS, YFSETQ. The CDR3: CASSPGTERITDTQYF. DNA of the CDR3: TGCGCCAGCAGCCCCGGGACGGAGAGAATCACAGATACGCAGTATTTT.

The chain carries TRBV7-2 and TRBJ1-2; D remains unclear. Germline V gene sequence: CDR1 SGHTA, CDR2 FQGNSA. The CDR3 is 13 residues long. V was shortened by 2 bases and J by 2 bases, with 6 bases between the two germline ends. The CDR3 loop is CASSLHVNYGYTF. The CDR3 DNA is TGTGCCAGCAGCTTACACGTAAACTATGGCTACACCTTC.

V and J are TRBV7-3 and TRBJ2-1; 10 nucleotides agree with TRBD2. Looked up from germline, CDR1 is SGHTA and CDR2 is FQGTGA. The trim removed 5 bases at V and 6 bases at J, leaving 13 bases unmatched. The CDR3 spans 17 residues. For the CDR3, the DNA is TGTGCCAGCAGCCCCTTTGAGCTAGCGGGAGTTGTCAATGAGCAGTTCTTC. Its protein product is CASSPFELAGVVNEQFF.

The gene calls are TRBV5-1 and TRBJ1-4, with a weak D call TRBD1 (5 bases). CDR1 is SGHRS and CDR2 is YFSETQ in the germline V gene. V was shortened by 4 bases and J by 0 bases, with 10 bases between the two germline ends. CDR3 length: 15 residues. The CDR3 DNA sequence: TGCGCCAGCAGCATACGACAGCCAACTAATGAAAAACTGTTTTTT. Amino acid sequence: CASSIRQPTNEKLFF.

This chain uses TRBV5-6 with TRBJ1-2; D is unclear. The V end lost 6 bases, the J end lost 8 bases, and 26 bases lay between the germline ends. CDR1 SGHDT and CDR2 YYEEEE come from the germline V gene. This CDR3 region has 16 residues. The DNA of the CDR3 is TGTGCCAGCAAGCTTGGCGGAGAGTGGGCGTTTGGGGGCTACACCTTC. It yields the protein CASKLGGEWAFGGYTF.

The CDR3: CASSTVGTEGLQPQHF. CDR3 sequence (DNA): TGTGCCAGTAGTACCGTCGGGACCGAGGGTCTCCAGCCCCAGCATTTT. V gene TRBV19 combines with J gene TRBJ1-5, with D perhaps TRBD1 (5 bases). The CDR3 is 16 amino acids. V was trimmed by 4 bases and J by 7 bases, leaving 20 bases between them. Germline CDR1 LNHDA, CDR2 SQIVND (reference sequence).

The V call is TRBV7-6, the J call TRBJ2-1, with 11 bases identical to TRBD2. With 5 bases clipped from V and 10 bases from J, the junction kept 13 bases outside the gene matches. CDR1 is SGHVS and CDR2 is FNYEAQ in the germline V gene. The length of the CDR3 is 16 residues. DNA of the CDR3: TGTGCCAGCAGCCGCCAGCCCGGGACTAGCGGAGGAGAGCAGTTCTTC. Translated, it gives CASSRQPGTSGGEQFF.

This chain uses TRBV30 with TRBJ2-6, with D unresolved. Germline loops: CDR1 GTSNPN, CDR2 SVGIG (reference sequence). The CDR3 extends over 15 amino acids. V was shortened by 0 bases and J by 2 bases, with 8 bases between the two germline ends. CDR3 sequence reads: CAWSVGVAGANVLTF. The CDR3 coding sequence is TGTGCCTGGAGTGTAGGTGTAGCTGGGGCCAACGTCCTGACTTTC.

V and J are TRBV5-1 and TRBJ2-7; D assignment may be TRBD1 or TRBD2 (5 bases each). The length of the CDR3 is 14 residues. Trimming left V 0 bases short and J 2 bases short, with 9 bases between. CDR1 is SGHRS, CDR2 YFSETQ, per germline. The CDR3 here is CASSLGGGTYEQYF. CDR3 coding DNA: TGCGCCAGCAGCTTGGGTGGGGGAACCTACGAGCAGTACTTC.

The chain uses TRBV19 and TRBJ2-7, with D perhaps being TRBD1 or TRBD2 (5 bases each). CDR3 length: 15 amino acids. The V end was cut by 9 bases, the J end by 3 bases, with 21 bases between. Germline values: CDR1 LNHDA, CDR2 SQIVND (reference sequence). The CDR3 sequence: CARNPGTGRFYEQYF. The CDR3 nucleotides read TGTGCCAGAAATCCCGGGACGGGGCGATTCTACGAGCAGTACTTC.

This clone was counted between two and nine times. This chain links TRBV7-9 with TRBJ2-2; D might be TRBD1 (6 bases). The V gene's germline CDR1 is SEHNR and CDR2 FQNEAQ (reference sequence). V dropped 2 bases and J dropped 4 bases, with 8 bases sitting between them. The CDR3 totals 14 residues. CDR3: CASSLSGATGELFF. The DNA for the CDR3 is TGTGCCAGCAGCTTATCAGGGGCCACCGGGGAGCTGTTTTTT. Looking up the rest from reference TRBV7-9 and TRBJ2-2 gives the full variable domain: DTGVSQNPRHKITKRGQNVTFRCDPISEHNRLYWYRQTLGQGPEFLTYFQNEAQLEKSRLLSDRFSAERPKGSFSTLEIQRTEQGDSAMYLCASSLSGATGELFFGEGSRLTVL.

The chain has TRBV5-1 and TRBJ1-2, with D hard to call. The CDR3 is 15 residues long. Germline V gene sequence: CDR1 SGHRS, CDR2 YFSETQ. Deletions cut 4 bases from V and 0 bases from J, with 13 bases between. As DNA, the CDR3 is TGCGCCAGCAGCGATGTAGGAGAAACTAACTATGGCTACACCTTC. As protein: CASSDVGETNYGYTF.

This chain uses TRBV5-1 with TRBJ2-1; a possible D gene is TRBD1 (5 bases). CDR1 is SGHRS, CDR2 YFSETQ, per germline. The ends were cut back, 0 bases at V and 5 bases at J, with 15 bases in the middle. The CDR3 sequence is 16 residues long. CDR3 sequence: CASSLVGALANNEQFF. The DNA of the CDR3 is TGCGCCAGCAGCTTGGTAGGGGCTCTGGCAAACAATGAGCAGTTCTTC.

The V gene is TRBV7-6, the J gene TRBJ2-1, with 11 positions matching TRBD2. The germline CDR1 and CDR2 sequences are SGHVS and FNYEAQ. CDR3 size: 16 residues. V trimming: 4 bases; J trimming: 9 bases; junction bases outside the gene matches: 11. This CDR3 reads CASSSFGSGRVREQFF. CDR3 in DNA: TGTGCCAGCAGCTCCTTCGGTAGCGGGAGGGTTCGTGAGCAGTTCTTC.

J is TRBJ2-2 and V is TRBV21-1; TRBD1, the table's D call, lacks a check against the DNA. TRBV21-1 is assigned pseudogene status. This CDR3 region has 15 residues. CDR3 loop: CASSNGDRVAGELFF. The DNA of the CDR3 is TGTGCCAGCAGCAATGGGGACAGGGTTGCTGGGGAGCTGTTTTTT.

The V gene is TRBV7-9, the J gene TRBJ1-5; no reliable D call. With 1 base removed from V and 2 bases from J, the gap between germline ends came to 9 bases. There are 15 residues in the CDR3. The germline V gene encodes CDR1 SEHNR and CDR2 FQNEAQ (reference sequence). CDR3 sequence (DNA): TGTGCCAGCAGCTTAGGGGTAAACGGCAATCAGCCCCAGCATTTT. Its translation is CASSLGVNGNQPQHF.